One sample yielded the 25 T cell receptor beta chains listed below, sequenced in a study of T-cell reconstitution after alpha-beta-depleted transplantation in children. Using unique molecular identifiers, the investigators prepared the TCRbeta library. Using its own MiXCR run on the PCR reads, TCRdb lists one record per CDR3 protein. The sample contains 150,000 to 250,000 distinct CDR3 sequences, roughly 6.5% of which appear only once. Here the sequenced sample was PBMCs, taken before TCRalphabeta/CD19-depleted stem cell transplant. These receptors were obtained from a girl under three years old with combined immunodeficiency, due to receive a stem cell transplant.

This clonotype was detected ten times or more. J is TRBJ2-1 and V is TRBV4-3; TRBD2 aligns across 8 bases. V trimming: 0 bases; J trimming: 8 bases; junction bases outside the gene matches: 9. Germline V gives CDR1 LGHNA, CDR2 YSLEER. The CDR3 runs 16 residues. The CDR3 loop reads CASSQDIGGGRDEQFF. In DNA, the CDR3 is TGCGCCAGCAGCCAAGATATCGGCGGGGGGCGGGATGAGCAGTTCTTC.

This clonotype was counted ten times or more. The chain employs TRBV28 and TRBJ2-7; D uncertain. The V and J ends lost 3 bases and 2 bases respectively, with 11 bases between them. The CDR3 consists of 14 residues. Germline CDR1 and CDR2: MDHEN and SYDVKM. The CDR3 nucleotides read TGTGCCAGCAGTTTCTCCCTAGTCACCTACGAGCAGTACTTC. As protein: CASSFSLVTYEQYF.

Ten or more counts support this clonotype. This chain uses TRBV27 with TRBJ1-1, with D unresolved. The germline gives CDR1 MNHEY, CDR2 SMNVEV (reference sequence). Trimming shortened V by 2 bases and J by 0 bases, and 7 bases separated the two germline ends. The CDR3 has 14 residues. The CDR3 protein is CASSLNGLNTEAFF. In nucleotides, the CDR3 is TGTGCCAGCAGTTTAAACGGCCTGAACACTGAAGCTTTCTTT.

This sequence joins TRBV9 and TRBJ2-3, with TRBD1 identical over 10 bases. Looked up from germline, CDR1 is SGDLS and CDR2 is YYNGEE. V lost 7 bases and J lost 5; bases outside the gene matches: 19. CDR3 length: 18 amino acids. CDR3 sequence reads: CASWEEGQGRVFGDTQYF. The CDR3 nucleotides are TGTGCCAGCTGGGAGGAGGGACAGGGGAGAGTGTTTGGAGATACGCAGTATTTT.

This clonotype was detected many times. The chain employs TRBV20-1 and TRBJ2-7; 15 nucleotides align to TRBD2. Germline V gene sequence: CDR1 DFQATT, CDR2 SNEGSKA (reference sequence). The J segment lost 7 bases and the V segment lost 5 bases, leaving 6 bases of the junction unmatched. The CDR3 contains 14 residues. This CDR3 reads CSAQGTSGGNEQYF. The CDR3 region has the DNA TGCAGTGCTCAGGGGACTAGCGGGGGGAATGAGCAGTACTTC.

This clonotype has ten or more counts. This sequence joins TRBV4-3 and TRBJ2-7; 13 bases match TRBD2. Germline trimming cut 4 bases from V and 5 bases from J; bases unmatched to any gene: 8. Germline CDR1 LGHNA, CDR2 YSLEER. The CDR3 is made up of 16 amino acids. The CDR3 DNA follows: TGCGCCAGCAGCCCGGGGACTGGGACTAGCGGGGACGAGCAGTACTTC. Its translation is CASSPGTGTSGDEQYF.

This clonotype was counted at least ten times. The chain joins TRBV12-3 or TRBV12-4 to TRBJ2-1; no reliable D call. V was shortened by 6 bases and J by 8 bases, with 5 bases between the two germline ends. The CDR3 extends over 10 amino acids. In DNA, the CDR3 is TGTGCCAGCAGCTGGGATGAGCAGTTCTTC. It specifies CASSWDEQFF.

There are many counts of this clonotype. The V gene is TRBV24-1, the J gene TRBJ2-3, with D maybe TRBD2 (6 bases). The V and J ends lost 2 bases and 4 bases respectively, with 15 bases between them. The germline CDR1 and CDR2 sequences are KGHDR and SFDVKD. The CDR3 has 16 residues. CDR3 loop: CATSDWSGGTADTQYF. The DNA for the CDR3 is TGTGCCACCAGTGATTGGAGCGGAGGGACGGCAGATACGCAGTATTTT.

This clonotype was observed many times. CDR3 DNA sequence: TGCAGCGTCCCCGGTCTTACGCAGTATTTT. Translating it yields CSVPGLTQYF. The chain combines TRBV29-1 with TRBJ2-3; no clear D. CDR1 SQVTM and CDR2 ANQGSEA come from the germline V gene. The CDR3 contains 10 residues. The V gene lost 6 bases and the J gene lost 8 bases, with 9 bases spanning the gap.

This clonotype was observed many times. This rearrangement joins TRBV24-1 to TRBJ2-3; the D is unclear. The CDR3 consists of 14 residues. Trimming removed 5 bases from V and 0 bases from J, with 8 bases in between. Germline V gene sequence: CDR1 KGHDR, CDR2 SFDVKD. The CDR3 coding sequence is TGTGCCACCAGTGTGGCAGTGAGCACAGATACGCAGTATTTT. Amino acids: CATSVAVSTDTQYF.

This clonotype was picked up many times. V gene TRBV6-2 or TRBV6-3 combines with J gene TRBJ2-1; 7 bases align to TRBD2. Germline lookup yields CDR1 MNHEY and CDR2 SVGEGT. The CDR3 runs 14 residues. V was pared by 0 bases and J by 6 bases, with 2 bases of the junction left unmatched. This CDR3 is CASSYSGGPNEQFF. The CDR3 coding sequence is TGTGCCAGCAGTTACTCGGGAGGGCCCAATGAGCAGTTCTTC.

In its sample, this clonotype was seen a few times. The gene calls are TRBV28 and TRBJ2-7; D gene uncertain. CDR1 and CDR2 (germline): MDHEN, SYDVKM. The CDR3 runs to 16 residues. Trimming took off 2 bases at V and 2 bases at J, with 16 bases between the two ends. CDR3 bases: TGTGCCAGCAGTTTACCCGACTCCAAAATGACCTACGAGCAGTACTTC. Its protein product is CASSLPDSKMTYEQYF.

The chain has TRBV30 and TRBJ2-2; D unresolved. Trimming shortened V by 4 bases and J by 4 bases, and 7 bases separated the two germline ends. This CDR3 has 12 residues. The germline V gene encodes CDR1 GTSNPN and CDR2 SVGIG (reference sequence). CDR3 sequence reads: CAWTDATGELFF. As DNA, the CDR3 is TGTGCCTGGACTGACGCCACCGGGGAGCTGTTTTTT.

This clonotype was observed at least ten times. For the CDR3, the DNA is TGCAGCGTTGACAGGGGGCAAGAGACCCAGTACTTC. This encodes CSVDRGQETQYF. V usage is TRBV29-1 and J usage is TRBJ2-5; TRBD1 matches at 7 bases. The germline gives CDR1 SQVTM, CDR2 ANQGSEA. This CDR3 has 12 residues. The V segment lost 3 bases and the J segment 2 bases; nucleotides outside the gene matches: 0.

This clonotype was seen a few times. V gene TRBV21-1 combines with J gene TRBJ2-5; TRBD2, the D gene given by the table, was not confirmed from the DNA. TRBV21-1 is a recognized pseudogene. CDR3 length: 16 residues. CDR3 protein: CASSKVTSGSQETQYF. The DNA of the CDR3 is TGTGCCAGCAGCAAAGTGACTAGCGGGAGCCAAGAGACCCAGTACTTC.

This clonotype occurred many times. This chain joins TRBV28 and TRBJ2-7, with 7 bases that match TRBD1. With 4 bases clipped from V and 1 base from J, the junction kept 10 bases outside the gene matches. The CDR3 sequence is 16 residues long. Germline V CDR1 and CDR2: MDHEN, SYDVKM. This CDR3 reads CASSYGPGTVSYEQYF. For the CDR3, the DNA is TGTGCCAGCAGTTATGGCCCCGGGACAGTATCCTACGAGCAGTACTTC. Variable domain in full (rest from reference TRBV28 and TRBJ2-7): DVKVTQSSRYLVKRTGEKVFLECVQDMDHENMFWYRQDPGLGLRLIYFSYDVKMKEKGDIPEGYSVSREKKERFSLILESASTNQTSMYLCASSYGPGTVSYEQYFGPGTRLTVT.

This clonotype was counted many times. The chain employs TRBV4-3 and TRBJ2-7; TRBD2 agrees at 10 bases. Germline values: CDR1 LGHNA, CDR2 YSLEER. The CDR3 runs 18 residues. V dropped 5 bases and J dropped 5; count of bases not matched to a gene: 18. CDR3 bases: TGCGCCAGCAGCGGGGCTAGCGGGAGCCACTCTTCTACGAACGAGCAGTACTTC. This sequence encodes CASSGASGSHSSTNEQYF.

This clonotype was recorded at least ten times. The chain carries TRBV7-8 and TRBJ2-1; 8 bases align to TRBD2. The CDR3 has 16 residues. V shed 4 bases and J 2 bases; nucleotides not matched to a gene: 7. Germline-derived CDR1 and CDR2 are SGHVS and FQNEAQ. The DNA for the CDR3 is TGTGCCAGCAGCTCCGGACTAGCAATCGCCTACAATGAGCAGTTCTTC. Translation gives CASSSGLAIAYNEQFF. Filled out from reference TRBV7-8 and TRBJ2-1, the complete variable domain reads GAGVSQSPRYKVAKRGQDVALRCDPISGHVSLFWYQQALGQGPEFLTYFQNEAQLDKSGLPSDRFFAERPEGSVSTLKIQRTQQEDSAVYLCASSSGLAIAYNEQFFGPGTRLTVL.

The rearrangement joins TRBV12-5 to TRBJ2-1; TRBD2 is a possible D gene (5 bases). The V gene's germline CDR1 is LGHNT and CDR2 FRNRAP. CDR3 size: 15 residues. With 0 bases removed from V and 6 bases from J, the gap between germline ends came to 12 bases. This CDR3 is CASGLVSLAGNEQFF. The CDR3 DNA reads as TGTGCTAGTGGTTTGGTATCCTTGGCGGGCAATGAGCAGTTCTTC.

This clonotype was counted at least ten times. This chain links TRBV11-2 with TRBJ2-7, with D possibly matching TRBD2 (5 bases). The V and J ends lost 5 bases and 1 base respectively, with 12 bases between them. Germline lookup yields CDR1 SGHAT and CDR2 FQNNGV. The CDR3 spans 14 residues. This CDR3 is CASSIGLASYEQYF. The CDR3 DNA reads TGTGCCAGCAGCATCGGACTGGCATCCTACGAGCAGTACTTC.

This clonotype has ten or more counts. V gene TRBV4-3 combines with J gene TRBJ2-2; TRBD1 or TRBD2 may be the D gene (6 bases each). CDR1 is LGHNA and CDR2 is YSLEER in the germline V gene. Trimming took off 3 bases at V and 4 bases at J, with 18 bases between the two ends. This CDR3 is built from 17 residues. The CDR3 loop is CASSHVLYREVTGELFF. As DNA, the CDR3 is TGCGCCAGCAGCCACGTATTATACAGGGAGGTCACCGGGGAGCTGTTTTTT.

This clonotype was seen repeatedly, ten times or more. The chain uses TRBV7-9 and TRBJ2-1, with D uncertain. The CDR3 runs to 14 residues. Between the trimmed V and J ends, which lost 1 base and 4 bases, there was a span of 8 bases. Germline V gene sequence: CDR1 SEHNR, CDR2 FQNEAQ (reference sequence). The CDR3 region has the DNA TGTGCCAGCAGCTTAGAAGTGGGTTACAATGAGCAGTTCTTC. This encodes CASSLEVGYNEQFF.

This clonotype was counted at least ten times. The chain uses TRBV28 and TRBJ2-1; D is ambiguous. CDR1 and CDR2 from the germline V gene are MDHEN and SYDVKM. The CDR3 loop spans 12 amino acids. Trimming removed 6 bases at V and 4 bases at J, with 7 bases between. The CDR3 DNA sequence: TGTGCCAGCAGGCTGGAGTACAATGAGCAGTTCTTC. Amino acid sequence: CASRLEYNEQFF.

This clonotype was observed at least ten times. This chain joins TRBV7-2 and TRBJ2-1; possible D gene TRBD1, 7 bases. V lost 7 bases, J lost 7 bases, and 23 bases lay in between. The CDR3 is 16 residues long. Germline CDR1 is SGHTA and CDR2 is FQGNSA. CDR3 loop: CASTQGGFGYGNEQFF. The DNA of the CDR3 is TGTGCCAGCACCCAGGGGGGATTCGGGTATGGAAATGAGCAGTTCTTC.

This clonotype was picked up many times. The chain combines TRBV4-3 with TRBJ2-3, with D uncertain. The CDR3 runs to 13 residues. CDR1 is LGHNA, CDR2 YSLEER, per germline. V gave up 0 bases and J gave up 2 bases, with 3 bases separating them. The CDR3 spells CASSQDITDTQYF. DNA for the CDR3: TGCGCCAGCAGCCAAGATATCACAGATACGCAGTATTTT.